These T cell receptor beta chains were read from a single sample in a study of blood T cell repertoires in COVID-19. TCRdb's table, derived via immunoSEQ multiplex PCR, lists solely in-frame clones and lacks some. Here the sample spans 180,000 or so clones, almost 85% being singletons. The sample was PBMCs or T cells enriched from blood (not recorded which). The receptor set was obtained from a man aged 50 to 59 who had recovered from COVID-19. Each CDR3 is given with its conserved first and last residue. The D gene is left open where the match is weak. Size tells how often a clone was seen (once, few, many) or the class of an expanded clone, and some rows leave it out.

j_gene,v_gene,abundance,d_gene,CDR3aa,CDR3nt
TRBJ1-2,TRBV7-9,NA,NA,CASSKWTAGGYTF,TGTGCCAGCAGCAAGTGGACTGCGGGTGGCTACACCTTC
TRBJ2-7,TRBV7-2,NA,TRBD2,CASSLGRGLGEQYF,TGTGCCAGCAGCTTGGGGAGGGGTTTGGGAGAGCAGTACTTC
TRBJ2-3,TRBV27,NA,TRBD2,CASSPRRELIDTQYF,TGTGCCAGCAGCCCTCGGCGGGAGTTAATAGATACGCAGTATTTT
TRBJ2-7,TRBV3-1/TRBV3-2,NA,NA,CASSQEGKQGAEQYF,TGTGCCAGCAGCCAAGAGGGGAAACAGGGAGCCGAGCAGTACTTC
TRBJ2-2,TRBV5-6,NA,NA,CASSLGPGVVGELFF,TGTGCCAGCAGCTTGGGGCCAGGGGTGGTCGGGGAGCTGTTTTTT
TRBJ2-1,TRBV4-2,NA,NA,CASSQEIGGASNEQFF,TGTGCCAGCAGCCAAGAAATAGGGGGGGCTTCCAATGAGCAGTTCTTC
TRBJ1-4,TRBV19,NA,NA,CASSHVGTRNNEKLFF,TGTGCCAGTAGTCACGTAGGGACACGTAATAATGAAAAACTGTTTTTT
TRBJ1-3,TRBV15,NA,TRBD1,CATSRGDRFSGNTIYF,TGTGCCACCAGCAGAGGGGACAGGTTCTCTGGAAACACCATATATTTT
TRBJ2-2,TRBV5-6,NA,NA,CASSLDTGFSGELFF,TGTGCCAGCAGCTTGGATACTGGTTTTTCCGGGGAGCTGTTTTTT
TRBJ2-5,TRBV5-1,NA,TRBD2,CASSLTGTIQETQYF,TGCGCCAGCAGCCTGACCGGGACTATACAAGAGACCCAGTACTTC
TRBJ2-7,TRBV19,NA,TRBD1,CASRAMGRGRRGEQYF,TGTGCCAGTAGGGCCATGGGCAGGGGGCGAAGGGGCGAGCAGTACTTC
TRBJ2-2,TRBV10-3,NA,TRBD1,CAISMTGTTGELFF,TGTGCCATCAGTATGACAGGGACCACCGGGGAGCTGTTTTTT
TRBJ2-1,TRBV7-9,NA,NA,CASSWAGRGLTRDNEQFF,TGTGCCAGCAGCTGGGCCGGACGGGGACTTACCCGGGACAATGAGCAGTTCTTC
TRBJ2-5,TRBV7-8,once,NA,CASSLESQGRETQYF,TGTGCCAGCAGCTTAGAGTCACAGGGGAGGGAGACCCAGTACTTC
TRBJ2-5,TRBV12-3/TRBV12-4,NA,TRBD1,CASRRTGPETQYF,TGTGCCAGCAGAAGGACAGGGCCCGAGACCCAGTACTTC
TRBJ2-7,TRBV19,NA,NA,CASAPGFSYEQYF,TGTGCCAGTGCCCCAGGGTTCTCCTACGAGCAGTACTTC
TRBJ2-7,TRBV7-9,NA,TRBD1,CASSSEGAYYEQYF,TGTGCCAGCAGCTCAGAGGGGGCCTACTACGAGCAGTACTTC
TRBJ2-5,TRBV28,NA,TRBD2,CASSLREGPHAISIETQYF,TGTGCCAGCAGTTTGCGGGAGGGCCCTCATGCGATCTCCATTGAGACCCAGTACTTC
TRBJ2-4,TRBV6-5,NA,TRBD1,CASSHSGGATDIQYF,TGTGCCAGCAGCCACTCAGGGGGCGCGACGGACATTCAGTACTTC
TRBJ2-2,TRBV5-1,NA,TRBD1,CASSQPDRGPGELFF,TGCGCCAGCAGCCAACCCGACAGGGGCCCCGGGGAGCTGTTTTTT
TRBJ1-1,TRBV5-1,NA,TRBD1,CASSRGQSDTEAFF,TGCGCCAGCAGCAGGGGACAGTCGGACACTGAAGCTTTCTTT
TRBJ2-5,TRBV15,NA,TRBD2,CATSGSGGAWETQYF,TGTGCCACCAGCGGTAGCGGGGGGGCCTGGGAGACCCAGTACTTC
TRBJ1-5,TRBV3-1/TRBV3-2,NA,NA,CASSQGMGDTQPQHF,TGTGCCAGCAGCCAAGGTATGGGGGACACTCAGCCCCAGCATTTT
TRBJ1-2,TRBV2,NA,TRBD1,CASSGAWDRGHGYTF,TGTGCCAGCAGCGGCGCATGGGACAGGGGGCACGGCTACACCTTC
TRBJ1-1,TRBV27,NA,NA,CASSPQGRGTAFF,TGTGCCAGCAGTCCCCAGGGGCGCGGAACAGCTTTCTTT
TRBJ2-7,TRBV5-6,NA,NA,CASSLGLYEQYF,TGTGCCAGCAGCTTGGGGCTCTACGAGCAGTACTTC
TRBJ2-3,TRBV3-1/TRBV3-2,NA,TRBD1,CASTDRVADTQYF,TGTGCCAGCACGGACAGGGTGGCAGATACGCAGTATTTT
TRBJ1-1,TRBV19,NA,TRBD1,CASSIAGRGLAEAFF,TGTGCCAGTAGTATCGCCGGCAGGGGGCTCGCTGAAGCTTTCTTT
TRBJ2-7,TRBV7-9,NA,TRBD2,CASSLIPSGDTYEQYF,TGTGCCAGCAGCTTAATACCCAGCGGGGATACCTACGAGCAGTACTTC
TRBJ2-7,TRBV6-5,NA,TRBD1,CASRPGQVNEQYF,TGTGCCAGCCGACCGGGACAGGTCAACGAGCAGTACTTC
TRBJ1-2,TRBV6-5,once,TRBD1,CASRGTGSYGYTF,TGTGCCAGCCGAGGGACAGGGTCCTATGGCTACACCTTC
TRBJ1-2,TRBV6-6,NA,NA,CASSPALQEKNGYTF,TGTGCCAGCAGCCCCGCTCTCCAGGAAAAGAATGGCTACACCTTC
TRBJ2-7,TRBV28,NA,TRBD1,CASSSPSSRDRGQQSYEQYF,TGTGCCAGCAGTTCACCATCGTCCCGGGACAGGGGCCAGCAGAGTTACGAGCAGTACTTC
TRBJ2-4,TRBV10-3,NA,TRBD1,CAISRDRGGENIQYF,TGTGCCATCAGTCGGGACAGGGGAGGTGAAAACATTCAGTACTTC
TRBJ2-5,TRBV2,NA,NA,CASSGSKRLEETQYF,TGTGCCAGCAGTGGGTCTAAGAGGTTAGAAGAGACCCAGTACTTC
TRBJ2-2,TRBV7-8,NA,TRBD2,CASTGGGAAGELFF,TGTGCCAGCACTGGCGGGGGGGCTGCCGGGGAGCTGTTTTTT
TRBJ1-2,TRBV28,NA,TRBD1,CASSLGQGAYGYTF,TGTGCCAGCAGTTTGGGACAGGGGGCTTATGGCTACACCTTC
TRBJ1-1,TRBV27,NA,NA,CASQGGVRGAFF,TGTGCCAGCCAAGGGGGAGTGCGTGGCGCTTTCTTT
TRBJ2-1,TRBV5-6,NA,TRBD2,CASSFGLDSYNEQFF,TGTGCCAGCAGCTTTGGACTAGACTCCTACAATGAGCAGTTCTTC
TRBJ2-5,TRBV24-1,once,NA,CATSDLTEQETQYF,TGTGCCACCAGTGATTTGACTGAACAAGAGACCCAGTACTTC